This T cell receptor beta chain derives from a study of shared T cell receptors in the human thymus. The germline gives CDR1 SGHRS, CDR2 YFSETQ. CDR3 length: 13 amino acids. The germline V and J ends were trimmed by 5 bases and 7 bases, with 12 bases remaining between them. This table comes from immunoSEQ multiplex PCR, and its TCRdb copy is limited to in-frame clones, with some not included. The sample consists of some 700,000 clones, over 75% of them appearing once. This sample also belongs to another study, concerning human thymus T cells. That study reports: The thymus was resected at corrective cardiac surgery. In thymic and blood repertoires alike, V and J usage looked biased.

The sequence was obtained from a girl under three years old with a congenital heart defect. The material sequenced was thymocytes. The J gene is TRBJ1-4, the V gene TRBV5-1, with unresolved D. CDR3 protein: CASRPTPGEKLFF. DNA for the CDR3: TGCGCCAGCAGACCGACTCCCGGTGAAAAACTGTTTTTT.